This record covers a single T cell receptor beta chain. These data originate in a study of control samples from healthy donors and cancer patients. The CDR3 totals 14 residues. Germline V gene lookup returns CDR1 MNHEY and CDR2 SMNVEV (reference sequence). Between the trimmed V and J ends, which lost 10 bases and 0 bases, there was a span of 13 bases. The data were produced by immunoSEQ multiplex PCR, yet TCRdb's version contains in-frame clones alone and is incomplete. The data show approximately 150,000 clones, with about 94% seen just once and around 15% held by the top ten. The clonotype was recovered from a man aged 60-69 years with colorectal cancer. Sequencing used PBMCs. The chain recombines TRBV27 with TRBJ1-3, with D hard to call. DNA for the CDR3: TGTGCCAACCCAATACCGCGCTCTGGAAACACCATATATTTT. Translation gives CANPIPRSGNTIYF.